The text below deals with one TCR beta chain. The length of the CDR3 is 15 residues. V gave up 1 base and J gave up 4 bases; unmatched junction bases: 3. Germline V CDR1 and CDR2: SEHNR, FQNEAQ (reference sequence). The data originate from a study of blood T cell repertoires in COVID-19. Whole-study context: The study drew acute and convalescent COVID-19 samples from the United States, Italy and Spain. T cells, B-cell-depleted T cells, or PBMCs supplied cDNA or gDNA.

Original methodology: Nucleated cell number was recorded as an estimate derived from reference gene primer amplification. Profiling relied on immunoSEQ multiplex PCR, and the TCRdb table lists in-frame clones only, not all of them. That table is the source of V, J and clone size, and D and trimming were worked out from the DNA. The table includes 90,000 to 110,000 clones, 81% detected once. The rearrangement joins TRBV7-9 to TRBJ2-5, with 10 bases fitting TRBD1. The sequence was obtained from a man aged 80 or over with acute or convalescent COVID-19. Sequencing input: peripheral blood. CDR3 residues: CASSLVTGGGETQYF. DNA of the CDR3: TGTGCCAGCAGCTTAGTGACAGGGGGCGGAGAGACCCAGTACTTC.